One and the same sample provided the 13 T cell receptor beta chains below, sequenced in a study of cytomegalovirus exposure and HLA in healthy donors. Sequenced by immunoSEQ multiplex PCR; TCRdb stores in-frame clones only, minus some. The sample carries roughly 250,000 clones, just under 90% recorded once. The material sequenced was PBMCs. The origin of the receptors is a man aged 18 to 29 in good health and CMV-seronegative.

J is TRBJ2-7 and V is TRBV28; TRBD1 aligns across 9 bases. The CDR3 runs 13 residues. The V gene's germline CDR1 is MDHEN and CDR2 SYDVKM. The junction had 5 bases not matched to a gene; V was cut back by 5 bases and J by 6 bases. The CDR3 nucleotides read TGTGCCAGCAGTGAACCGGGACAGGGCGAGCAGTACTTC. Translated, it gives CASSEPGQGEQYF. Variable domain in full (rest from reference TRBV28 and TRBJ2-7): DVKVTQSSRYLVKRTGEKVFLECVQDMDHENMFWYRQDPGLGLRLIYFSYDVKMKEKGDIPEGYSVSREKKERFSLILESASTNQTSMYLCASSEPGQGEQYFGPGTRLTVT.

This clone was counted a single time. The V call is TRBV27, the J call TRBJ1-2; 7 positions match TRBD1. The V gene's germline CDR1 is MNHEY and CDR2 SMNVEV (reference sequence). The CDR3 is 15 amino acids. The junction had 11 bases not matched to a gene; V was cut back by 3 bases and J by 7 bases. The CDR3 reads CASSLQAGGSGGYTF. The CDR3 DNA reads TGTGCCAGCAGTTTGCAGGCAGGGGGGTCCGGTGGCTACACCTTC.

V and J are TRBV6-1 and TRBJ2-2, with no clear D. Germline loops: CDR1 MNHNS, CDR2 SASEGT. The CDR3 covers 15 residues. Trimming shortened V by 1 base and J by 7 bases, and 13 bases separated the two germline ends. CDR3 protein: CASSEVSSEHGELFF. In DNA form, the CDR3 reads TGTGCCAGCAGTGAAGTGTCGTCAGAACACGGGGAGCTGTTTTTT.

The rearrangement joins TRBV27 to TRBJ2-7, with 10 nucleotides matching TRBD2. CDR3 size: 14 residues. Germline assignment: CDR1 MNHEY and CDR2 SMNVEV (reference sequence). The V gene end was trimmed by 6 bases and the J gene end by 3 bases; junction bases not matched to a gene: 5. Here the CDR3 reads CASSARTSGYEQYF. In DNA form, the CDR3 reads TGTGCCAGCAGCGCCAGGACTAGCGGCTACGAGCAGTACTTC.

The chain has TRBV5-1 and TRBJ1-5, with D uncertain. CDR1 and CDR2 (germline): SGHRS, YFSETQ. V was cut by 9 bases and J by 2 bases, with 27 bases left in between. The CDR3 is 18 amino acids. CDR3 protein: CATNLLGGWFGGNQPQHF. The CDR3 region has the DNA TGCGCCACCAACCTCCTAGGAGGGTGGTTTGGGGGCAATCAGCCCCAGCATTTT. The whole variable domain, remainder taken from reference TRBV5-1 and TRBJ1-5, is KAGVTQTPRYLIKTRGQQVTLSCSPISGHRSVSWYQQTPGQGLQFLFEYFSETQRNKGNFPGRFSGRQFSNSRSEMNVSTLELGDSALYLCATNLLGGWFGGNQPQHFGDGTRLSIL.

This clone was seen once. The genes are TRBV11-2 and TRBJ1-4; maybe TRBD1 (5 bases). With 2 bases removed from V and 8 bases from J, the gap between germline ends came to 15 bases. The CDR3 totals 15 residues. Germline V gives CDR1 SGHAT, CDR2 FQNNGV. CDR3 DNA sequence: TGTGCCAGCAGCTTACGAGGCAGGGTTGAAGAAAAACTGTTTTTT. Protein product: CASSLRGRVEEKLFF.

The chain uses TRBV7-2 and TRBJ1-4; 10 positions match TRBD1. CDR3 size: 15 residues. Looked up from germline, CDR1 is SGHTA and CDR2 is FQGNSA. The V segment lost 6 bases and the J segment 8 bases; nucleotides outside the gene matches: 9. The CDR3 region has the DNA TGTGCCAGCAGTAACGCCGGGACAGGGGACGAAAAACTGTTTTTT. It translates to CASSNAGTGDEKLFF.

The J gene is TRBJ2-1, the V gene TRBV7-8; D may be TRBD1 (5 bases). CDR3 length: 16 amino acids. CDR1 is SGHVS, CDR2 FQNEAQ, per germline. V was trimmed by 5 bases and J by 10 bases, leaving 24 bases between them. The CDR3 protein is CASSPPGPDRMWEQFF. The CDR3 DNA reads as TGTGCCAGCAGCCCCCCCGGACCAGACAGAATGTGGGAGCAGTTCTTC.

The chain recombines TRBV21-1 with TRBJ2-3; the table gives TRBD2 as D, unverified against the DNA. TRBV21-1 is a recognized pseudogene. The CDR3 has 17 amino acids. The DNA of the CDR3 is TGTGCCAGCAGCAAAGTACCGGCTAGCGGGAGAGGGGATACGCAGTATTTT. Translation: CASSKVPASGRGDTQYF.

The chain combines TRBV4-3 with TRBJ2-7, with D possibly matching TRBD2 (5 bases). Trimming pared 2 bases from V and 2 bases from J, leaving 13 bases between. Germline V gene data show CDR1 as LGHNA and CDR2 as YSLEER. The CDR3 is 15 residues long. CDR3 protein: CASSQMSPGAYEQYF. The DNA for the CDR3 is TGCGCCAGCAGCCAAATGAGTCCCGGGGCCTACGAGCAGTACTTC.

The chain has TRBV11-2 and TRBJ1-2; D call uncertain. This CDR3 is 13 amino acids long. The V end lost 1 base, the J end lost 4 bases, and 7 bases lay between the germline ends. Germline V gene data show CDR1 as SGHAT and CDR2 as FQNNGV. The CDR3 nucleotides are TGTGCCAGCAGCTTAGGGGCAGGCTATGGCTACACCTTC. Amino acid sequence: CASSLGAGYGYTF.

V usage is TRBV7-9 and J usage is TRBJ2-7; 7 bases are a match to TRBD1. CDR1 SEHNR and CDR2 FQNEAQ come from the germline V gene (reference sequence). The CDR3 consists of 14 residues. V dropped 5 bases and J dropped 5; count of bases not matched to a gene: 9. CDR3 in amino acids: CASSLDRAPHEQYF. The CDR3 DNA sequence: TGTGCCAGCAGCCTAGACAGGGCCCCGCACGAGCAGTACTTC.

V usage is TRBV28 and J usage is TRBJ2-5; tentatively, D is TRBD1 (5 bases). The germline gives CDR1 MDHEN, CDR2 SYDVKM. This CDR3 contains 13 residues. V lost 2 bases to trimming and J lost 4 bases, with 8 bases between them. This CDR3 reads CASSLGAGETQYF. Here the CDR3 DNA reads TGTGCCAGCAGTTTAGGGGCAGGAGAGACCCAGTACTTC.